This entry concerns a single TCR beta chain. This clonotype came up a few times. Its antigen remains unidentified. Base qualities are missing; no much larger clone stands one base away. The library was built by means of 5' RACE. The run used a NextSeq 500. The TCR library protocol attached unique molecular identifiers to individual cDNA molecules to correct for sequencing error and PCR bias. Sequencing covered both TCR alpha and beta chains, and within each sample the abundances of alpha and beta sequences were tightly co-correlated. Per the authors' processing: Decombinator V4 was used to annotate the V gene, J gene and CDR3 of the TCR sequences. Expanded TCRs were defined as changing significantly between any two time points under a Poisson model with p below 0.0001. TCR abundances were normalised to the total number of TCRs sequenced per sample and were expressed as counts per million. TRAV1-2 paired with TRAJ12, TRAJ20 or TRAJ33 defined MAIT TCRs, while TRAV10 paired with TRAJ18 defined iNKT TCRs. VDJdb, accessed on 1 November 2021, was searched for TCRs annotated for CMV, EBV and SARS-CoV-2, and TCRs annotated for more than one antigen were excluded. TCRdb handled the public reads itself, with Q25 trimming in fastp and clone calling in MiXCR, and kept productive beta chains. Identical CDR3 protein sequences are pooled into one entry, listed with their most common genes and DNA. TCRdb assigned the V and J calls; the authors' analysis was not used. This sample has more than 80,000 distinct CDR3 sequences in its table, and 16% of those were observed once. Of the sample, 1.3% falls within the top ten clones.

The source of the sample is a study of early T cells in non-severe SARS-CoV-2 infection (dated by TCRdb to the early 2020s). Study-level background: Bulk RNA from unsorted whole blood was used for TCR sequencing, so alpha and beta chains could not be paired.

Sequences KGHDR (CDR1) and SFDVKD (CDR2) are obtained from the germline V gene. A distance of 8 bases separates the germline ends of V and J, which lose 4 bases and 0 bases respectively. From its cysteine to its phenylalanine, the CDR3 spans 14 amino acids. Of the read, only the CDR3 DNA is kept; its 42 bases are in frame from base 1. Set within a cohort of healthcare workers in London, UK, this nested case-control study involved weekly PCR testing of nasopharyngeal swabs along with blood sampling. Healthcare workers were recruited during the week of the UK lockdown, between 23 and 31 March 2020, and followed weekly for up to roughly 15 weeks. On the study overall, not on this receptor specifically: VDJdb matching was skewed toward anti-spike CD8 responses and likely underestimated virus-specific expansions, missing private and CD4 specificities.

The sample was whole blood. The origin of this receptor is an adult who was a healthcare worker with PCR-confirmed SARS-CoV-2 infection or an uninfected control (not recorded which). This chain is built from TRBV24-1 and TRBJ2-5; tentative D gene TRBD2, with 5 bases matching. The bases are TGTGCCACCAGTGACGTGACTAACCAAGAGACCCAGTACTTC. It translates to CATSDVTNQETQYF.